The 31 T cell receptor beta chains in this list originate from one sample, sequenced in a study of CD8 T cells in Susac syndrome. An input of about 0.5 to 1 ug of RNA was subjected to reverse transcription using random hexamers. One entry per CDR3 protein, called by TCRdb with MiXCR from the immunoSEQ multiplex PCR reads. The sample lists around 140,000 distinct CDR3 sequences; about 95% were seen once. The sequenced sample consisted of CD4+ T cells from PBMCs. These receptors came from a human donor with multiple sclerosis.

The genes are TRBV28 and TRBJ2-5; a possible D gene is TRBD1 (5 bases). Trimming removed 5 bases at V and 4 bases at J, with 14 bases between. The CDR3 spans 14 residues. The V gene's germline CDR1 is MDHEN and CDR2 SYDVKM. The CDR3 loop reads CASSPIGDPETQYF. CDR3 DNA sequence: TGTGCCAGCAGTCCTATAGGGGATCCAGAGACCCAGTACTTC.

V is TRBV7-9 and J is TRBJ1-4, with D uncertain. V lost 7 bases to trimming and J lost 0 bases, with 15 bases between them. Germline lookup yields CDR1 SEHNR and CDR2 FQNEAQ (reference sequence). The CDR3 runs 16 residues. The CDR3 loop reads CASTSPRSSTNEKLFF. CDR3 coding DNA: TGTGCCAGCACCTCGCCCAGGAGCTCAACTAATGAAAAACTGTTTTTT.

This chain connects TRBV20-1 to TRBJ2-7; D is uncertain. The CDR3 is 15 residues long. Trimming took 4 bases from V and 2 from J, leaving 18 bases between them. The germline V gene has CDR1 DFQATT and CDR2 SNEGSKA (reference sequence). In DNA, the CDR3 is TGCAGTGCTAACGCCAGGCAGAAAACCCCCTACGAGCAGTACTTC. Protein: CSANARQKTPYEQYF.

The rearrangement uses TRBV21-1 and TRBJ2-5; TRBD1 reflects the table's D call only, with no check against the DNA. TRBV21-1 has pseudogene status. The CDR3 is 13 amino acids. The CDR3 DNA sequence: TGTGCCAGCAACCCGGACAGTCAAGAGACCCAGTACTTC. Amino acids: CASNPDSQETQYF.

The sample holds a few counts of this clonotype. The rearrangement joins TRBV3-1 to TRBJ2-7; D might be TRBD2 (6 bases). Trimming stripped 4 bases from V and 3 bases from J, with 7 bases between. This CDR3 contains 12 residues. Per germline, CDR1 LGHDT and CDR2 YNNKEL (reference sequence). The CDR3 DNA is TGTGCCAGCAGCCTGACTAGCTACGAGCAGTACTTC. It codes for CASSLTSYEQYF.

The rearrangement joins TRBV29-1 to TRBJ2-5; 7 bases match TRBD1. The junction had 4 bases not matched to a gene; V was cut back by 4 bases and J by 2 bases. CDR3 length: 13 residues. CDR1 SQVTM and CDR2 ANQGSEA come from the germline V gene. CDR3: CSVGTGRQETQYF. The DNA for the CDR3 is TGCAGCGTTGGGACAGGCCGACAAGAGACCCAGTACTTC.

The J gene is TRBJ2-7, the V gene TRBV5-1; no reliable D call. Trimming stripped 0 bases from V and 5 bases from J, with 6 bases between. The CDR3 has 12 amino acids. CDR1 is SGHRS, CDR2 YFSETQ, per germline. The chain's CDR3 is CASSLEGNEQYF. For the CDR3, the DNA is TGCGCCAGCAGCTTGGAAGGGAACGAGCAGTACTTC.

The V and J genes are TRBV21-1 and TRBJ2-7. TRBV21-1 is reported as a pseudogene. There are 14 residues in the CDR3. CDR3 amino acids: CASSKGLFSYEQYF. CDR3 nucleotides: TGTGCCAGCAGCAAAGGACTCTTTTCCTACGAGCAGTACTTC.

For the CDR3, the DNA is TGTGCCAGCAGCGCCCTTAGCGGGATAGGCACAGATACGCAGTATTTT. The encoded protein is CASSALSGIGTDTQYF. The rearrangement joins TRBV3-1 to TRBJ2-3, with TRBD2 matching over 8 bases. The germline gives CDR1 LGHDT, CDR2 YNNKEL (reference sequence). There are 16 residues in the CDR3. The V segment lost 5 bases and the J segment 1 base; nucleotides outside the gene matches: 8.

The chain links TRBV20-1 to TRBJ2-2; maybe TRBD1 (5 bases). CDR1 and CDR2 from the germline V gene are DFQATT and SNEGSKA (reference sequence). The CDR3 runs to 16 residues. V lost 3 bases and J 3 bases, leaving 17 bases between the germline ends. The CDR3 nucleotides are TGCAGTGCTAGGTCGGGTGTGGCAGGGTACACCGGGGAGCTGTTTTTT. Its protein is CSARSGVAGYTGELFF.

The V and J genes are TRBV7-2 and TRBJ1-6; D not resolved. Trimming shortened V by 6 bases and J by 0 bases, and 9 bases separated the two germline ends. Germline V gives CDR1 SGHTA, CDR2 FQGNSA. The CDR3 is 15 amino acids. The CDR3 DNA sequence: TGTGCCAGCAGTTACAGTAGCTCCTATAATTCACCCCTCCACTTT. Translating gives CASSYSSSYNSPLHF.

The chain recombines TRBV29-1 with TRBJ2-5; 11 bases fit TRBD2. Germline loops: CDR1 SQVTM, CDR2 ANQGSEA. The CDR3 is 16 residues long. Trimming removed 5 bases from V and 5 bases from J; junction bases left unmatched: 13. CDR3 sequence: CSVIGGLAAFRETQYF. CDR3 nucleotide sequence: TGCAGCGTTATCGGGGGACTAGCGGCCTTCCGGGAGACCCAGTACTTC.

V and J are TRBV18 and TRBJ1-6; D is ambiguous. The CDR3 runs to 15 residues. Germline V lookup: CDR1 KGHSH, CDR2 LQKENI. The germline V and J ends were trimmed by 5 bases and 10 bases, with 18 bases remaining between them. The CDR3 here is CASSSRTERGSPLHF. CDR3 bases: TGTGCCAGCTCATCCCGGACGGAGCGAGGGTCACCCCTCCACTTT.

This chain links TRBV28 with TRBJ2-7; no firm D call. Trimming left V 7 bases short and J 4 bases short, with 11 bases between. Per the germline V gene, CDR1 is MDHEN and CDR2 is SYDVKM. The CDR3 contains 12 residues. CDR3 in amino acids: CASMEDLYEQYF. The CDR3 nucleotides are TGTGCCAGCATGGAAGACCTTTACGAGCAGTACTTC.

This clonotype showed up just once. CDR3 amino acids: CAWDHSGVAYEQYF. CDR3 DNA sequence: TGTGCCTGGGACCACAGCGGGGTAGCCTACGAGCAGTACTTC. The chain carries TRBV30 and TRBJ2-7; TRBD2 matches at 7 bases. This CDR3 contains 14 residues. The V gene end was trimmed by 5 bases and the J gene end by 2 bases; junction bases not matched to a gene: 9. Per germline, CDR1 GTSNPN and CDR2 SVGIG (reference sequence).

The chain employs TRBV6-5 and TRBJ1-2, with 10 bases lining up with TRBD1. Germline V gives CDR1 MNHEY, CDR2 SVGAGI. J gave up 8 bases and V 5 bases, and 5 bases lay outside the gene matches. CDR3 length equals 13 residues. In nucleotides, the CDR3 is TGTGCCAGCAGTAGACAGGGGGCTGGCGGCTACACCTTC. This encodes CASSRQGAGGYTF.

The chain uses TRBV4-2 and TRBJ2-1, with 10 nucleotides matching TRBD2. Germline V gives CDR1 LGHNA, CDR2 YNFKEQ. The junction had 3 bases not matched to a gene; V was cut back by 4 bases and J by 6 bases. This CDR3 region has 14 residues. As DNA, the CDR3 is TGTGCCAGCAGCCCCTTAGCGGGAGGCAATGAGCAGTTCTTC. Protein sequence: CASSPLAGGNEQFF.

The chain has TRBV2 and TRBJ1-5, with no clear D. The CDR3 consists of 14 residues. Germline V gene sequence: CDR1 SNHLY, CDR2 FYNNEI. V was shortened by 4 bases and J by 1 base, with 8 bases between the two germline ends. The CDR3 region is CASSVGNSNQPQHF. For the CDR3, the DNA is TGTGCCAGCAGTGTAGGAAACAGCAATCAGCCCCAGCATTTT.

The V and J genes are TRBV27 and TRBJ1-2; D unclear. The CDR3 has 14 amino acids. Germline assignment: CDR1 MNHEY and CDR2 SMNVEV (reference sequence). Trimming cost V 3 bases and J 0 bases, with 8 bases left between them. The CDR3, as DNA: TGTGCCAGCAGTTTCAGGAGAGCTAACTATGGCTACACCTTC. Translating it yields CASSFRRANYGYTF.

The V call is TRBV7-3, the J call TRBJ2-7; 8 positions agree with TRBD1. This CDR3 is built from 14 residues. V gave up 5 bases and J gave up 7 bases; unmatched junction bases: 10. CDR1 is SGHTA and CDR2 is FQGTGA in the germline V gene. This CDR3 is CASSPGQATREQYF. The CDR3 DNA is TGTGCCAGCAGCCCGGGACAGGCCACGCGGGAGCAGTACTTC.

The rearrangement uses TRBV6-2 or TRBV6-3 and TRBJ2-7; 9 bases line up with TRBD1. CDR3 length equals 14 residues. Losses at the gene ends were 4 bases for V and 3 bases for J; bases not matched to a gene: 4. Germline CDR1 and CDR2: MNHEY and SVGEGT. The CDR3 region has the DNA TGTGCCAGCAGTTCGCGACAGGGGGTCTACGAGCAGTACTTC. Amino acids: CASSSRQGVYEQYF.

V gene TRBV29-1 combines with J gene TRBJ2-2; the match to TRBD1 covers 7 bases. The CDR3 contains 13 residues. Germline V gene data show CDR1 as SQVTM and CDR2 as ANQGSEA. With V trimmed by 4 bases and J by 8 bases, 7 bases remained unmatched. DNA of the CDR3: TGCAGCGTTGGAGACAGGGCTCGTGGGGAGCTGTTTTTT. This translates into CSVGDRARGELFF.

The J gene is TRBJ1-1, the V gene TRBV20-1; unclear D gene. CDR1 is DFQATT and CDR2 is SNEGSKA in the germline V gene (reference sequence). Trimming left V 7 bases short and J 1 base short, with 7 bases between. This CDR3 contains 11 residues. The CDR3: CSVKGNTEAFF. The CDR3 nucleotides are TGCAGTGTCAAAGGGAACACTGAAGCTTTCTTT.

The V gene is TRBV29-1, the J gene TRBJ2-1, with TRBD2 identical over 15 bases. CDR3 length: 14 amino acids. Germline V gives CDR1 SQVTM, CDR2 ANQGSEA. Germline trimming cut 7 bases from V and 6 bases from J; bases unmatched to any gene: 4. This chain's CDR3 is CSGRTSGRVNEQFF. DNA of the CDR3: TGCAGCGGAAGGACTAGCGGGAGGGTCAATGAGCAGTTCTTC.

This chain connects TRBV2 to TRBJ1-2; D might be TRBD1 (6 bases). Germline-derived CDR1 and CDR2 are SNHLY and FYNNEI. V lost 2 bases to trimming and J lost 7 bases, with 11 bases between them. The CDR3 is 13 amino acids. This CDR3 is CASSERDILGYTF. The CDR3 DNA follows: TGTGCCAGCAGTGAAAGGGACATTCTTGGCTACACCTTC.

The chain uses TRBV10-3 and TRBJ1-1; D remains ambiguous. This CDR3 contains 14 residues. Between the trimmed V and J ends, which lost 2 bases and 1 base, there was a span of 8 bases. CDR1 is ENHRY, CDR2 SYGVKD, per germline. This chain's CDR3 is CAISEAVGNTEAFF. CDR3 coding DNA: TGTGCCATCAGTGAGGCAGTGGGGAACACTGAAGCTTTCTTT.

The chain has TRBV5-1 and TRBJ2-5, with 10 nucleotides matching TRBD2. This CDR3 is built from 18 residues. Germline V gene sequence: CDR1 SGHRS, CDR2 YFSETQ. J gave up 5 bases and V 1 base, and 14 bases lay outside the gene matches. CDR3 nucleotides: TGCGCCAGCAGCTTGATCTCCAGCGGGGGGGCCCAGTTTGAGACCCAGTACTTC. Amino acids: CASSLISSGGAQFETQYF.

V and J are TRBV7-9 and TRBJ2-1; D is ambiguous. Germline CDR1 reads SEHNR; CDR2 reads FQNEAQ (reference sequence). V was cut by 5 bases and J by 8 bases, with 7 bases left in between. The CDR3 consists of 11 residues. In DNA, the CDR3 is TGTGCCAGCAGCCATTTCGATGAGCAGTTCTTC. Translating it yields CASSHFDEQFF. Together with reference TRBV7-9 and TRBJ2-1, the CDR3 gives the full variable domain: DTGVSQNPRHKITKRGQNVTFRCDPISEHNRLYWYRQTLGQGPEFLTYFQNEAQLEKSRLLSDRFSAERPKGSFSTLEIQRTEQGDSAMYLCASSHFDEQFFGPGTRLTVL.

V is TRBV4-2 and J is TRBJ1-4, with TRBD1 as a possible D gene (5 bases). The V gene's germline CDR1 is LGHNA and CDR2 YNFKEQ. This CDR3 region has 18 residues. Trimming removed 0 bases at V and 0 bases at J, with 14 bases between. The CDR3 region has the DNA TGTGCCAGCAGCCAAGATCTGCCCGGGGCTACAACTAATGAAAAACTGTTTTTT. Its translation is CASSQDLPGATTNEKLFF.

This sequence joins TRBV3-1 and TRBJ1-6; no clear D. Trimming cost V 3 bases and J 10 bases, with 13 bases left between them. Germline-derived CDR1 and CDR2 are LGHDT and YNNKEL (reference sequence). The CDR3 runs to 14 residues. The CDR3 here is CASSQTRLRSPLHF. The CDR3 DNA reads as TGTGCCAGCAGCCAGACGAGGCTTAGGTCACCCCTCCACTTT.

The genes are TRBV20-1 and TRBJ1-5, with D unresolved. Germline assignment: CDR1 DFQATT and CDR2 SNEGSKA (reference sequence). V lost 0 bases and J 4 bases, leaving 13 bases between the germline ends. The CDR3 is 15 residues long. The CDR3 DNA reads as TGCAGTGCTAGAGATCGGGGAAGATGGAATCAGCCCCAGCATTTT. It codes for CSARDRGRWNQPQHF.